The T cell receptor beta chain under discussion was sequenced for a study of T cell repertoires in cytomegalovirus infection. Study information: Peptides in the study included HLA-C-restricted and HLA-B-restricted CMV epitopes. From public TCR beta signatures came an indication of both CMV infection and matching HLA type.

Turning to this clonotype: As yet, its antigen is unknown.

This CDR3 region has 14 residues. The V end lost 3 bases, the J end lost 0 bases, and 8 bases lay between the germline ends. Study-wide results and limits: Carriers of CMV plus the relevant HLA were identified by cumulative public TCR beta family frequency. Ex vivo responses were dominated by HLA-C-restricted CMV-specific TCR beta clonotypes.

TCRdb called the reads again in MiXCR, with one record for every CDR3 protein. The table shows 150,000 or so distinct CDR3 sequences, with 20% to 25% occurring only once. The receptor was derived from a human donor in good health (CMV status not recorded). Some clones in this sample may be carry-over from other donors' samples. Source: CD8+ T cells from cultured PBMCs, taken from culture after CMV antigen stimulation. V usage is TRBV12-3 or TRBV12-4 and J usage is TRBJ1-2; D might be TRBD1 (6 bases). Here the CDR3 DNA reads TGTGCCAGCAGTTTGGGGGACACTAACTATGGCTACACCTTC. Translated, it gives CASSLGDTNYGYTF.